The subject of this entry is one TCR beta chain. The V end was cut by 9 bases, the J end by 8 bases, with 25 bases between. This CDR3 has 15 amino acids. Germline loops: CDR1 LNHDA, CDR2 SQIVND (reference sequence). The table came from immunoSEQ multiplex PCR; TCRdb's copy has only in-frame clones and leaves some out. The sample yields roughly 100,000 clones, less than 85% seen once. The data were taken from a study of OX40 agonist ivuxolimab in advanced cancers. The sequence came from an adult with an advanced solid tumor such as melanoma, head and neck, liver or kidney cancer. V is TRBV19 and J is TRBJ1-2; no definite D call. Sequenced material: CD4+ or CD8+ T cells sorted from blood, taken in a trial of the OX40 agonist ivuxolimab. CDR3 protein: CASLGGSLGEWGYTF. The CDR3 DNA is TGTGCCAGCCTCGGCGGGTCCCTCGGGGAATGGGGCTACACCTTC.